Given below is one TCR beta chain in context. This entry is derived from a study of shared clonotypes between healthy human individuals. At the level of the study: Donors, aged 18 to 49, were a couple of women and three men.

An even split of each subset's genomic DNA across several immunoSEQ plates was performed. Here immunoSEQ multiplex PCR was the method, and the copy in TCRdb shows in-frame clones only, minus some. Of 450,000 to 500,000 clones detected, around 78% appear once; the ten largest clones hold around 13%. The CDR3 runs to 16 residues. Germline V gene lookup returns CDR1 LNHDA and CDR2 SQIVND (reference sequence). V was clipped by 5 bases and J by 1 base, with 17 bases between them. This receptor was taken from a woman between 35 and 50 years old in good health. Some clones in this sample may be carry-over from other donors' samples. Sequencing input: PBMCs. The chain couples TRBV19 to TRBJ1-1, with D unclear. The CDR3 bases are TGTGCCAGTAGTCCCCGGTCTCGTCGGGGGAACACTGAAGCTTTCTTT. This encodes CASSPRSRRGNTEAFF.